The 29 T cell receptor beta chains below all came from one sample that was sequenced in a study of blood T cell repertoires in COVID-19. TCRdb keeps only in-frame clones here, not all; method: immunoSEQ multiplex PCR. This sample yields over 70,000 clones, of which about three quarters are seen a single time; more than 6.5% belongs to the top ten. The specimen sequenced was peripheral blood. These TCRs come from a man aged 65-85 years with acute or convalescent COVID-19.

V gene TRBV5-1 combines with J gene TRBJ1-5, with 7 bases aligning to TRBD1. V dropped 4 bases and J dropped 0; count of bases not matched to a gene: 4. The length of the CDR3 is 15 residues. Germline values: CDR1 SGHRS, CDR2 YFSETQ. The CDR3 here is CASSDGTASNQPQHF. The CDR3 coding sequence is TGCGCCAGCAGCGACGGGACAGCTAGCAATCAGCCCCAGCATTTT.

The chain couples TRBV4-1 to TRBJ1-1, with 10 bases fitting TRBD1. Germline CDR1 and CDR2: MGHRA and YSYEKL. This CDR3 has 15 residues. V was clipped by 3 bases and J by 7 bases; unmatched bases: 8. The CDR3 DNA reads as TGCGCCAGCAGCCAGGCGACAGGGGGCGAAGTTGAAGCTTTCTTT. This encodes CASSQATGGEVEAFF.

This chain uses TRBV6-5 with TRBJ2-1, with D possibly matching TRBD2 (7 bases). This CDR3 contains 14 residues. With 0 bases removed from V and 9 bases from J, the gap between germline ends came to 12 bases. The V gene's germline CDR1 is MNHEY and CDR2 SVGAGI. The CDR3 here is CASSYSIRGGEQFF. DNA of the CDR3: TGTGCCAGCAGTTACTCGATTAGGGGGGGTGAGCAGTTCTTC.

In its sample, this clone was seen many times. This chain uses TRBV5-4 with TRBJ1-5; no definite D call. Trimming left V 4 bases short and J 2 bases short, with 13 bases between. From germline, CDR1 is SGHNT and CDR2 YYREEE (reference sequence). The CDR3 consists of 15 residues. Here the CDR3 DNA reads TGTGCCAGCAGCCGTGACCCGGCGGGCAATCAGCCCCAGCATTTT. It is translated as CASSRDPAGNQPQHF.

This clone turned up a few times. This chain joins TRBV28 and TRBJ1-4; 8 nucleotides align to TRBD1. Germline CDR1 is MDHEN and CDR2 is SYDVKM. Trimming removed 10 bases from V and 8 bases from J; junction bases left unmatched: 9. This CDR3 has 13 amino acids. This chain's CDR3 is CATKQGAWEKLFF. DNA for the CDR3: TGTGCCACTAAGCAGGGGGCTTGGGAAAAACTGTTTTTT.

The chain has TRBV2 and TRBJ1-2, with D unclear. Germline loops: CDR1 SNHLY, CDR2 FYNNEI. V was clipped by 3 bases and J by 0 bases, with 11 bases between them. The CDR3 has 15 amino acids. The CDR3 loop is CASSENYRANYGYTF. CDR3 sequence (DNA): TGTGCCAGCAGTGAGAATTACCGGGCTAACTATGGCTACACCTTC.

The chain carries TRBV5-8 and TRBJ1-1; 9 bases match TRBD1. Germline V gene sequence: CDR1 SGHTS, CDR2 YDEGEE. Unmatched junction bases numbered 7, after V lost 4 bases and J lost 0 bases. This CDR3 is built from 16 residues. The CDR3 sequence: CASSPSRDRVNTEAFF. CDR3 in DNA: TGTGCCAGCAGCCCGTCCCGGGACAGGGTGAACACTGAAGCTTTCTTT.

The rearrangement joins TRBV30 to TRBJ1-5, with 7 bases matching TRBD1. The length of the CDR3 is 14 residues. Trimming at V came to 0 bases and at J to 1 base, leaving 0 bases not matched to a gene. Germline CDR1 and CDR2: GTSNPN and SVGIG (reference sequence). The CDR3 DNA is TGTGCCTGGAGTGTACAGGGGAGCAATCAGCCCCAGCATTTT. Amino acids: CAWSVQGSNQPQHF.

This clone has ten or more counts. The DNA for the CDR3 is TGTGCCAGCAGTCCGACTGTCAGGGGGCGGTTAGTGAGCAATCAGCCCCAGCATTTT. Translating gives CASSPTVRGRLVSNQPQHF. This chain joins TRBV28 and TRBJ1-5; 8 bases agree with TRBD1. CDR1 MDHEN and CDR2 SYDVKM come from the germline V gene. The CDR3 loop spans 19 amino acids. J gave up 1 base and V 5 bases, and 16 bases lay outside the gene matches.

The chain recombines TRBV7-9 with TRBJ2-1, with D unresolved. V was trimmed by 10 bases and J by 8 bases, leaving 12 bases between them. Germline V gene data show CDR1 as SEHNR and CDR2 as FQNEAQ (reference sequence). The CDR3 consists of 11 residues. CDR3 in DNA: TGTGCCACCGACCTCAGCGATGAGCAGTTCTTC. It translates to CATDLSDEQFF.

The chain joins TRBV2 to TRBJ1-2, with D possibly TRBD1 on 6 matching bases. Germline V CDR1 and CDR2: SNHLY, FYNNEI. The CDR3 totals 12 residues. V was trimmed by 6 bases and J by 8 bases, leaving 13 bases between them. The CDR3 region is CASRWDMDGYTF. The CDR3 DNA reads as TGTGCCAGCAGGTGGGACATGGACGGCTACACCTTC.

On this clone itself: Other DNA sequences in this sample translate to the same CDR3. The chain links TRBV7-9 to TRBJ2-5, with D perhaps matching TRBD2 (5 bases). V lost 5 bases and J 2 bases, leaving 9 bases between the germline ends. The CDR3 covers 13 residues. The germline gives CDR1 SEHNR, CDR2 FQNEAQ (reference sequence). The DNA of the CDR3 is TGTGCCAGCAGCCCCGGACTTCAAGAGACCCAGTACTTC. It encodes CASSPGLQETQYF. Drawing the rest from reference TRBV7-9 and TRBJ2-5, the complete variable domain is DTGVSQNPRHKITKRGQNVTFRCDPISEHNRLYWYRQTLGQGPEFLTYFQNEAQLEKSRLLSDRFSAERPKGSFSTLEIQRTEQGDSAMYLCASSPGLQETQYFGPGTRLLVL.

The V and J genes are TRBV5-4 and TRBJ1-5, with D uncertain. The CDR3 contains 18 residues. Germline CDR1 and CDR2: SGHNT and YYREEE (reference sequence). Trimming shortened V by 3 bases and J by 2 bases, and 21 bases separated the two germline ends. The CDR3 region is CASSCGPRPPTGNQPQHF. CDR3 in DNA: TGTGCCAGCAGCTGCGGCCCGCGGCCTCCCACGGGCAATCAGCCCCAGCATTTT.

CDR3 region: CASRGTGANSPLHF. CDR3 in DNA: TGTGCCAGCAGGGGGACAGGCGCTAATTCACCCCTCCACTTT. The genes are TRBV9 and TRBJ1-6, with 8 bases aligning to TRBD1. Germline values: CDR1 SGDLS, CDR2 YYNGEE. Losses at the gene ends were 5 bases for V and 6 bases for J; bases not matched to a gene: 4. This CDR3 is 14 amino acids long.

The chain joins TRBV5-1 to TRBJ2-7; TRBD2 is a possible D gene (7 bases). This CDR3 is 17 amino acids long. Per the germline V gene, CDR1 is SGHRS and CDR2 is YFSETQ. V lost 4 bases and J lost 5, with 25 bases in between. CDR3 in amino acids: CASSPKPVGGGANEQYF. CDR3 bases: TGCGCCAGCAGCCCCAAACCGGTTGGGGGGGGCGCTAACGAGCAGTACTTC.

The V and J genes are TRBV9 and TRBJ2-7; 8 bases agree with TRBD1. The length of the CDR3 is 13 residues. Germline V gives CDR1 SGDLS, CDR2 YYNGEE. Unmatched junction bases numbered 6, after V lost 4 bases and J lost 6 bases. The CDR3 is CASSLGQGGEQYF. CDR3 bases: TGTGCCAGCAGCCTAGGACAGGGCGGCGAGCAGTACTTC.

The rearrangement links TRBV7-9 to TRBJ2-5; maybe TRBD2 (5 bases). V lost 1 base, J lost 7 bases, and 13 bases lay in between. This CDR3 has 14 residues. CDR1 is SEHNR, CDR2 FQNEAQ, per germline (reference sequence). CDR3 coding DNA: TGTGCCAGCAGCTTAGAAGGGCGGGCAAGGACCCAGTACTTC. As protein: CASSLEGRARTQYF.

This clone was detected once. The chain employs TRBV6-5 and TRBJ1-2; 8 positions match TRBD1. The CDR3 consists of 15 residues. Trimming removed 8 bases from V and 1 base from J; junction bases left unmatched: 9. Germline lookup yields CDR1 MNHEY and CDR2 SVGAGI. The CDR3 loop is CASSRGTGINYGYTF. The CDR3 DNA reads TGTGCCAGCTCCCGCGGGACAGGCATTAACTATGGCTACACCTTC.

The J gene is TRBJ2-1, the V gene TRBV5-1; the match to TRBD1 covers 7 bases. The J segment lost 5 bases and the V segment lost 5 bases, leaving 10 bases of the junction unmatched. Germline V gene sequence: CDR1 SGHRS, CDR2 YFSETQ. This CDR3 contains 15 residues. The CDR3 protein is CASRPSGQLNNEQFF. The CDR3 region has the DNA TGCGCCAGCAGGCCCTCGGGACAGCTTAACAATGAGCAGTTCTTC.

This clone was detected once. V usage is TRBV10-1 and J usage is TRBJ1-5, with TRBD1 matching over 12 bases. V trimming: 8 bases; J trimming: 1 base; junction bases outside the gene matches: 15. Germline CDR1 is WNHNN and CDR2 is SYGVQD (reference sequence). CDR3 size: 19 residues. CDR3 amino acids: CASRAGTGGAVLSNQPQHF. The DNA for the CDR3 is TGCGCCAGCCGCGCCGGGACAGGGGGCGCGGTTTTGAGCAATCAGCCCCAGCATTTT.

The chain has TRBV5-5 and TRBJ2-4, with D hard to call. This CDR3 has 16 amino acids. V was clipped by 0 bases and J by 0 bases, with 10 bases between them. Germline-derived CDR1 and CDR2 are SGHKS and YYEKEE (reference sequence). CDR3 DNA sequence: TGTGCCAGCAGCTTGGAGTTAAGCCTAGCCAAAAACATTCAGTACTTC. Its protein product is CASSLELSLAKNIQYF.

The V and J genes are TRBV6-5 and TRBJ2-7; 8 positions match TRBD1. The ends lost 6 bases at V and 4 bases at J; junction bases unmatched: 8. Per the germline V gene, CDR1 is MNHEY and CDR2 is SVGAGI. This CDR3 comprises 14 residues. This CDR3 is CASRDDRGRYEQYF. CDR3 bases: TGTGCCAGCAGAGACGACAGGGGCAGGTACGAGCAGTACTTC.

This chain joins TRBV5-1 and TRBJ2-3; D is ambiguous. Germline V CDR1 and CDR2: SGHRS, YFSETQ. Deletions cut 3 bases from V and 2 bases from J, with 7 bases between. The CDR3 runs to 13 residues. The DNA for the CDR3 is TGCGCCAGCAGCTCTCCCTACACAGATACGCAGTATTTT. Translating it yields CASSSPYTDTQYF.

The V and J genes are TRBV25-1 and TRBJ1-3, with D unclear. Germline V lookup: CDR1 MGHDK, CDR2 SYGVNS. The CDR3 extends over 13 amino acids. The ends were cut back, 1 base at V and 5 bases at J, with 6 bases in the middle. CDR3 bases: TGTGCCAGCAGTGAATCAGGAAGAAACACCATATATTTT. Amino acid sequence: CASSESGRNTIYF.

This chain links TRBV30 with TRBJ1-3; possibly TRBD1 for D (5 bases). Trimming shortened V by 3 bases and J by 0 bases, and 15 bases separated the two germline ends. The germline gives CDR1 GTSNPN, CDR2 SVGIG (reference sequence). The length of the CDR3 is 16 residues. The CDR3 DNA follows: TGTGCCTGGAGGACCCAGGGACTTGGCTCTGGAAACACCATATATTTT. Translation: CAWRTQGLGSGNTIYF.

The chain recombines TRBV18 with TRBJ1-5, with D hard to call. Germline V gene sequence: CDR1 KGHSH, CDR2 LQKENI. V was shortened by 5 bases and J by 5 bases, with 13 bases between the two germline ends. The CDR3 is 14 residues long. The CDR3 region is CASSSGSSDQPQHF. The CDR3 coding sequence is TGTGCCAGCTCATCGGGAAGCTCGGATCAGCCCCAGCATTTT.

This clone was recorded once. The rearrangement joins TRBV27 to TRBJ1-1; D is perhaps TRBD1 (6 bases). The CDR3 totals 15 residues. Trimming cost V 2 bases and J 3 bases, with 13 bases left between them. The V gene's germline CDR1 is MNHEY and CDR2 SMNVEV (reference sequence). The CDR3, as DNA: TGTGCCAGCAGTTTACCCGGGACACCCTACACTGAAGCTTTCTTT. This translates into CASSLPGTPYTEAFF.

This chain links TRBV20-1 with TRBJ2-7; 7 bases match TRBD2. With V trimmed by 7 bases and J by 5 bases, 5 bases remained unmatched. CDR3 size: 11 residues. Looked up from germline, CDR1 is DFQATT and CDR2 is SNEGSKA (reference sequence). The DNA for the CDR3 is TGCAGTGGGGGGGGTTACGACGAGCAGTACGTC. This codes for CSGGGYDEQYV.

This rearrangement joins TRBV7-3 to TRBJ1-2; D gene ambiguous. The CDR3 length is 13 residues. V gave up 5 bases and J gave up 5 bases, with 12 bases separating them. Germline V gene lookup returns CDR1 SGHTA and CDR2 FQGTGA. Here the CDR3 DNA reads TGTGCCAGCAGCCCTAGAGCGGGTTATGGCTACACCTTC. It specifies CASSPRAGYGYTF.